Included here is one TCR beta chain sequence, with context. This clonotype was picked up many times. Its recognized antigen is unknown. The input lacks base qualities; no much larger clone sits a single base away. The sample originates from a study of response to subunit inactivated influenza vaccine (dated by TCRdb to the late 2010s). About the full investigation: Deep quantitative T cell receptor repertoire profiling was used in the study to track responses to a trivalent subunit inactivated influenza vaccine.

Findings and caveats that apply to the study as a whole: According to the authors, only a limited number of new T cells may be recruited by each seasonal influenza vaccination.

The germline V gene sets CDR1 to SGHDT and CDR2 to YYEEEE. The CDR3 sequence holds 19 residues, the cysteine and phenylalanine included. Kept here is only the CDR3 DNA, which spans 57 bases and is read in frame from base 1. The V and J ends are trimmed by 4 bases and 2 bases, leaving 27 bases between them. Library preparation was by RT-PCR. TCRdb shows the sequencer as Illumina HiSeq 2500. TCRdb trimmed the raw reads at Q25, called clones with MiXCR and kept productive beta chains. Identical CDR3 protein sequences are pooled into one entry, listed with their most common genes and DNA. The sample contains more than 450,000 distinct CDR3 sequences, over 9.5% of them found a single time. Of the sample, 10% to 13% is held by the ten largest clones.

This clonotype was obtained from a man aged 45-65 years who received an inactivated influenza vaccine. Donor details come from another sample of the same person, matched by shared clones. Here the chain combines TRBV5-6 and TRBJ2-5; the D call is tentative, TRBD1 or TRBD2, as each matches 5 bases. The source material was PBMCs from blood, sampled on the day of vaccination. The nucleotides are TGTGCCAGCAGCGGTGGGACGGCAGCCTCCCTCTCTATTCAAGAGACCCAGTACTTC. Its amino acids are CASSGGTAASLSIQETQYF.